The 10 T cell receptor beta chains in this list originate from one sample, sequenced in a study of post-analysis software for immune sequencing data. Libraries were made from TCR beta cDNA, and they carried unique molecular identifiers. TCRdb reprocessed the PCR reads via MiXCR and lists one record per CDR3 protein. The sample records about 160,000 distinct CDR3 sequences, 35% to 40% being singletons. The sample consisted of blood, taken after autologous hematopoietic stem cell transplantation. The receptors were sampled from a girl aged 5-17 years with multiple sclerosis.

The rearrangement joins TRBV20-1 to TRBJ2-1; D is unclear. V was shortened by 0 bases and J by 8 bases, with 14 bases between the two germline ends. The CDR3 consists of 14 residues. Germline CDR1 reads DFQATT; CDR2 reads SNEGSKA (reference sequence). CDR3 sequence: CSARDLQANYEQFF. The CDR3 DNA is TGCAGTGCTAGAGATCTACAAGCGAACTATGAGCAGTTCTTC.

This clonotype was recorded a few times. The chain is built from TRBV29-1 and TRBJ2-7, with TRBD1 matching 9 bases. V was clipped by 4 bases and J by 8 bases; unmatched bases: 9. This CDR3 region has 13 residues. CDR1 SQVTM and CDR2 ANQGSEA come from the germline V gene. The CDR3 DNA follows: TGCAGCGTTGTGGGGGACAGGGCCCTGCAGCAGTACTTC. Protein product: CSVVGDRALQQYF.

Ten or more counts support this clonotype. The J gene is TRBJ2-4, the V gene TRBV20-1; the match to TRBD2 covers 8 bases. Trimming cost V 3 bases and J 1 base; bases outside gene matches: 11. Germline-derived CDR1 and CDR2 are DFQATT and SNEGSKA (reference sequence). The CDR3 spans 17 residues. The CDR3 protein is CSARKTSGVGAKNIQYF. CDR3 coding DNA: TGCAGTGCTAGGAAAACTAGCGGAGTAGGGGCCAAAAACATTCAGTACTTC.

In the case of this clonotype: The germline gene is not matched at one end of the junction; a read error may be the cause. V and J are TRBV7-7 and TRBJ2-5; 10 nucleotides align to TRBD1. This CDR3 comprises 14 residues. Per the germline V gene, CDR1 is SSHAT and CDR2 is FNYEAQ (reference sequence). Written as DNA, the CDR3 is TGTGCTAGCAGCCACGGACAGGGGGAAGAGACCCAGTACTTC. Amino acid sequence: CASSHGQGEETQYF.

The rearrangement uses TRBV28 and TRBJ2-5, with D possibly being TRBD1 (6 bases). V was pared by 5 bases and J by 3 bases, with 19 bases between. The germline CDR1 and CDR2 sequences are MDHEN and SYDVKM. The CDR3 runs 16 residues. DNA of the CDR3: TGTGCCAGCAGTGAAACAGGGTTATCTTACAAAGAGACCCAGTACTTC. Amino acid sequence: CASSETGLSYKETQYF.

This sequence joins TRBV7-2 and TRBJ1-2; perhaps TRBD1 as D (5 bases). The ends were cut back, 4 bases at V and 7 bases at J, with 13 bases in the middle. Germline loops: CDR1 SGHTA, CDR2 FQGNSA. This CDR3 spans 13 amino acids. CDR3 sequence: CASSSGRLGGYTF. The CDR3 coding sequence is TGTGCCAGCAGCTCGGGACGGCTCGGTGGCTACACCTTC.

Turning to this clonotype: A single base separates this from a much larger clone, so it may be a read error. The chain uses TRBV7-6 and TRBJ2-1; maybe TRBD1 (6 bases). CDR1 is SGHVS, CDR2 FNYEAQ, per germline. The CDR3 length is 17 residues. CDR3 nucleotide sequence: TGTGCCAGCAGCTTAGTTTGGGCAGGGACAACCGGCAATGAGCAGTTATTC. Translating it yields CASSLVWAGTTGNEQLF.

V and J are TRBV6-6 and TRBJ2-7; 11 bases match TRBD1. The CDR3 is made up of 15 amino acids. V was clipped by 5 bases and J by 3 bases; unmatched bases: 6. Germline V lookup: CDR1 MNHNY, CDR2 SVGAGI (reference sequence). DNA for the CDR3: TGTGCCAGCAGTGGGCCGGGACAGGGGGGCTACGAGCAGTACTTC. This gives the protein CASSGPGQGGYEQYF.

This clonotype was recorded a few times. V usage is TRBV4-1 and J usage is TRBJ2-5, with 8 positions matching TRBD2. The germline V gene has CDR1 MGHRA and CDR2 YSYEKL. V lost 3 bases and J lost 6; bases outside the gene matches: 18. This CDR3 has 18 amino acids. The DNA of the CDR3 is TGCGCCAGCAGCCAGCCGGAATCCGGGAGGGCCCCTCCCAAGACCCAGTACTTC. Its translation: CASSQPESGRAPPKTQYF.

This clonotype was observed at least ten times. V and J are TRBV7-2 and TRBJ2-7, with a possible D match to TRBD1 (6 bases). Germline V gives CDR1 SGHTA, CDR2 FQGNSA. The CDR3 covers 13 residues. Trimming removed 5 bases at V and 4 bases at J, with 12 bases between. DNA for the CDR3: TGTGCCAGCAGCCCAAACCAGGGGTACGAGCAGTACTTC. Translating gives CASSPNQGYEQYF.